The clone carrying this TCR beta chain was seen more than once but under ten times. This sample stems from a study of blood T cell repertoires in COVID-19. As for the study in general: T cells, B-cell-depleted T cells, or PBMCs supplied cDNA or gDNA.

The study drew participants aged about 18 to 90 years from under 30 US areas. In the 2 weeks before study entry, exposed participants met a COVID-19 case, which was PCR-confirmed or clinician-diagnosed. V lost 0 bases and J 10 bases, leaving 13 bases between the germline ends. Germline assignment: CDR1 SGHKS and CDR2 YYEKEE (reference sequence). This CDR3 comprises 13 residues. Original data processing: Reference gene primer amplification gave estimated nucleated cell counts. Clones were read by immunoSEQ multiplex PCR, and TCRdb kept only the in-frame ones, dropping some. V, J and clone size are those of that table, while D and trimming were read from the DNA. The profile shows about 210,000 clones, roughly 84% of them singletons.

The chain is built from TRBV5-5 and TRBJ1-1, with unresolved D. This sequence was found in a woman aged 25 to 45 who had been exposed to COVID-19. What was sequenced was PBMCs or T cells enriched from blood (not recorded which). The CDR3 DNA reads TGTGCCAGCAGCTTGGAATCATCTCGAGGAGCTTTCTTT. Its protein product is CASSLESSRGAFF. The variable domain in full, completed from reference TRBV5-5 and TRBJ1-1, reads DAGVTQSPTHLIKTRGQQVTLRCSPISGHKSVSWYQQVLGQGPQFIFQYYEKEERGRGNFPDRFSARQFPNYSSELNVNALLLGDSALYLCASSLESSRGAFFGQGTRLTVV.